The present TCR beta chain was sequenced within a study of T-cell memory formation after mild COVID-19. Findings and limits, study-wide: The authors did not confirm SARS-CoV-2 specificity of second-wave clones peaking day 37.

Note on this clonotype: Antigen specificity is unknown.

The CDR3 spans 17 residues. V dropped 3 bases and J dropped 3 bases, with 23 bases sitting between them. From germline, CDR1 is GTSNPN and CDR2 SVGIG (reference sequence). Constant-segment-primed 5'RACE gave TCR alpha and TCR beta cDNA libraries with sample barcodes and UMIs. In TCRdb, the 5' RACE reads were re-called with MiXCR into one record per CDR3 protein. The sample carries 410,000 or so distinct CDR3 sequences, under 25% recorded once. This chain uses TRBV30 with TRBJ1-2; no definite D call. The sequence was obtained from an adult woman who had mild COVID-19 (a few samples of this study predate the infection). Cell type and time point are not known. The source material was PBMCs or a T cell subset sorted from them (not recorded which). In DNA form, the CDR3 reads TGTGCCTGGAGCAACGGCGGTAGATTTTCGGCGCACTATGGCTACACCTTC. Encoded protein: CAWSNGGRFSAHYGYTF.